This T cell receptor beta chain is from a study of T cells expressing NK-cell markers. In the study overall: Seven of the eight sequenced donors were HCMV-seropositive; one was seronegative.

Notes on the study in general: Dominance of the CD3+CD56-NKG2C+ fraction by these clonotypes also held in several donors.

About this clonotype itself: Its cognate antigen is unknown.

In generating TCR beta cDNA, 5'RACE template switching with UMIs was used. TCRdb processed the 5' RACE reads again and assigns one entry to each CDR3 protein, with no DNA. The sample totals 400,000 to 500,000 distinct CDR3 sequences; its top ten clones hold more than 7%. The CDR3 spans 14 residues. The chain links TRBV12-3 or TRBV12-4 to TRBJ2-7; lacking DNA, the TRBD1 call made by TCRdb goes unchecked. Sequencing was done on a sample of blood T cells: a sorted CD56 or NKG2C T cell subset, CD4+ or CD8+ T cells, or bulk PBMC T cells (not recorded which). This TCR came from a woman between 18 and 69 years old in good health. CDR3 region: CASSRTGVVYEQYF.